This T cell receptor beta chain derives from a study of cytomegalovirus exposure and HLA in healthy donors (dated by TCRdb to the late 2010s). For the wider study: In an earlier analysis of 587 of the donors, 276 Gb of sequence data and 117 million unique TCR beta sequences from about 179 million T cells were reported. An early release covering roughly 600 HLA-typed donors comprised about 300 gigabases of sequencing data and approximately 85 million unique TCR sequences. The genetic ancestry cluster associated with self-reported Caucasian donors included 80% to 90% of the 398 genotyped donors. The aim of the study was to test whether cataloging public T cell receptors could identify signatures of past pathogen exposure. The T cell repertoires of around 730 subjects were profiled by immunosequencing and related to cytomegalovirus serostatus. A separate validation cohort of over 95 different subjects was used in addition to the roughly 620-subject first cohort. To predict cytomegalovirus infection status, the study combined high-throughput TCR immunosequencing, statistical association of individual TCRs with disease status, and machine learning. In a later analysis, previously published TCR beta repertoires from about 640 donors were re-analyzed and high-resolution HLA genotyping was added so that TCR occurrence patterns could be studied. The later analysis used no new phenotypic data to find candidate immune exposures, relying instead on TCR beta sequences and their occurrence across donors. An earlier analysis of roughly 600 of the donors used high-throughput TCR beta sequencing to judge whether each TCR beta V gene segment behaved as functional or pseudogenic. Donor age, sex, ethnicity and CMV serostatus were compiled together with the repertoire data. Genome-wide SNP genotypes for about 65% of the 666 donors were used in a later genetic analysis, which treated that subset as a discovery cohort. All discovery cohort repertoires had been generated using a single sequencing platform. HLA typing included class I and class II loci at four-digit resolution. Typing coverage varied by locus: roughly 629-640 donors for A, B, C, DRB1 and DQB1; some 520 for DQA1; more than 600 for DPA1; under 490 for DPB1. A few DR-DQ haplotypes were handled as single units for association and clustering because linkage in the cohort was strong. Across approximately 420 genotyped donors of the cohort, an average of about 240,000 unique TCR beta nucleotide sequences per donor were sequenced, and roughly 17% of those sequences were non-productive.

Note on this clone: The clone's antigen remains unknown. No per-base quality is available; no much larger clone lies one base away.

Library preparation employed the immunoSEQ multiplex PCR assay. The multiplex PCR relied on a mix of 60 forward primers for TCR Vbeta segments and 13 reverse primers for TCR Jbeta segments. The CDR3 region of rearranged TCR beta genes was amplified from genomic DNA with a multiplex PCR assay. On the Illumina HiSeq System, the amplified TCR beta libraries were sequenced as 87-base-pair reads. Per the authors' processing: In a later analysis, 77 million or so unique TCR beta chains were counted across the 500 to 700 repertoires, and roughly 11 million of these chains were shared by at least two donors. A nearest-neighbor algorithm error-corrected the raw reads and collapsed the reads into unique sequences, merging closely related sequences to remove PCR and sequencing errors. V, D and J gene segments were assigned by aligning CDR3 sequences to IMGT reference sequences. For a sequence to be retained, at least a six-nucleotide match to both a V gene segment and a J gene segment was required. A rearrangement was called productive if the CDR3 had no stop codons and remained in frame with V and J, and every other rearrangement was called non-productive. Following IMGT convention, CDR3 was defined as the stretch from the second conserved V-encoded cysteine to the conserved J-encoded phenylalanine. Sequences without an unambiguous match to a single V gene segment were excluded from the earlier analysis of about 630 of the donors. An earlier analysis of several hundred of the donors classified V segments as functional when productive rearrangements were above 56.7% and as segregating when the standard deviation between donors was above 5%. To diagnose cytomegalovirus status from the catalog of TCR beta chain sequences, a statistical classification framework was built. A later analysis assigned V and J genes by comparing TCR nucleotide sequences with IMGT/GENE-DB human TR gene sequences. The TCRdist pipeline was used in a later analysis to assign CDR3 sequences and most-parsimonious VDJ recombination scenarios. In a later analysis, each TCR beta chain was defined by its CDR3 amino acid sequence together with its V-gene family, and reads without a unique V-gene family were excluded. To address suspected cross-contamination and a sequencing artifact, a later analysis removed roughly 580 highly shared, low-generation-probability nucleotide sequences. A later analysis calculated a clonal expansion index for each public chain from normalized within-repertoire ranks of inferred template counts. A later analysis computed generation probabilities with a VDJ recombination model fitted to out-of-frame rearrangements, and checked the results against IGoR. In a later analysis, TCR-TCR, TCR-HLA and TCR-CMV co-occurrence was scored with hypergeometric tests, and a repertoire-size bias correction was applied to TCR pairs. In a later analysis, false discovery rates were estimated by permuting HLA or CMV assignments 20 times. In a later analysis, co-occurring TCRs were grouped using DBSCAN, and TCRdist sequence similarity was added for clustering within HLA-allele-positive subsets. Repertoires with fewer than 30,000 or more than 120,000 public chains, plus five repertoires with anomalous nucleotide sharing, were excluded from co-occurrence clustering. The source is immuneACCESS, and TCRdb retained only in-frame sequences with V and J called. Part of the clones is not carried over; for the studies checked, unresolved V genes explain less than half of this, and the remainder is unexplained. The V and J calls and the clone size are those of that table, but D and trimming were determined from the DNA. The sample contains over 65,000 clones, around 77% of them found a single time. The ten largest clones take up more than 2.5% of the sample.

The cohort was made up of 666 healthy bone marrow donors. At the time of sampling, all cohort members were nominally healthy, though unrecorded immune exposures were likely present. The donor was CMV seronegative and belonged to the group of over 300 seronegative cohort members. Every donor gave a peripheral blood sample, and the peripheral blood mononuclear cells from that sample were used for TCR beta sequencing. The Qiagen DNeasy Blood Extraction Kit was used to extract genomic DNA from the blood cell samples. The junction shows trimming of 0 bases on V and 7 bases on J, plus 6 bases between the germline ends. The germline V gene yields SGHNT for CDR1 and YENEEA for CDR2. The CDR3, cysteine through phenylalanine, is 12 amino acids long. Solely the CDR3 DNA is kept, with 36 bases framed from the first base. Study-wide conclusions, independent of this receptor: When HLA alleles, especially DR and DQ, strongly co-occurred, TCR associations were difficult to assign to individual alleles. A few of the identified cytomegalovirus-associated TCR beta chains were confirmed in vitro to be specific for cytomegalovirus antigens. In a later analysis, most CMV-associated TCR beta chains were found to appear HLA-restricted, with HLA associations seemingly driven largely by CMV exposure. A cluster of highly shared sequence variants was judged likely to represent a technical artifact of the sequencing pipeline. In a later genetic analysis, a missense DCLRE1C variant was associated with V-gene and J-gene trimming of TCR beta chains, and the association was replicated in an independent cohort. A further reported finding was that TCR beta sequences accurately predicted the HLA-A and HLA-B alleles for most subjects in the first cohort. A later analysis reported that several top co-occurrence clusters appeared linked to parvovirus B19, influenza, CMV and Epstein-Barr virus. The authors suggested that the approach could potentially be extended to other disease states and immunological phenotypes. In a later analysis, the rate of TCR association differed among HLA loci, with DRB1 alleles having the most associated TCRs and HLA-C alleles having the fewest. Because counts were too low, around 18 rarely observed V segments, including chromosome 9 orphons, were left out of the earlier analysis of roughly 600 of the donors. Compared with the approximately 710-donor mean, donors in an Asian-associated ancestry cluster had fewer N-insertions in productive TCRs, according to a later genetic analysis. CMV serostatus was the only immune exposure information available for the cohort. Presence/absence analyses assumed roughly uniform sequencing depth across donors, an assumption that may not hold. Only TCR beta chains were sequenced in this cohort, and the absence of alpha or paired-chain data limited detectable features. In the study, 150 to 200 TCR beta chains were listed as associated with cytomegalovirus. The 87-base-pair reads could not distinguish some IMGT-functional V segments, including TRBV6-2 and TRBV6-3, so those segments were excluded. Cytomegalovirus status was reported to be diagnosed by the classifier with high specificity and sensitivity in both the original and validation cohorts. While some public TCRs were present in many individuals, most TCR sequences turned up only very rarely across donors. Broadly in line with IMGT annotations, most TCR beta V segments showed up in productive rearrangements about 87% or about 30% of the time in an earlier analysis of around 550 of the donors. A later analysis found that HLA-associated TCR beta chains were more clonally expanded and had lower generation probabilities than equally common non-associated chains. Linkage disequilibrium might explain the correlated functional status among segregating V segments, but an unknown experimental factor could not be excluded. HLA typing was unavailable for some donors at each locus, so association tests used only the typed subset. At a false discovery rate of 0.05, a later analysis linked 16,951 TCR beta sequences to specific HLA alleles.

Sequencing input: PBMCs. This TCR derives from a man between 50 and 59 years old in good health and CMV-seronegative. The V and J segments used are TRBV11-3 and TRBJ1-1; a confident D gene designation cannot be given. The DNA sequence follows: TGTGCCAGCAGCTTAGAGCGGGGTGAAGCTTTCTTT. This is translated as CASSLERGEAFF. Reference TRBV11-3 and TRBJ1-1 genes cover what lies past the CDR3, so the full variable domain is EAGVVQSPRYKIIEKKQPVAFWCNPISGHNTLYWYLQNLGQGPELLIRYENEEAVDDSQLPKDRFSAERLKGVDSTLKIQPAELGDSAVYLCASSLERGEAFFGQGTRLTVV.